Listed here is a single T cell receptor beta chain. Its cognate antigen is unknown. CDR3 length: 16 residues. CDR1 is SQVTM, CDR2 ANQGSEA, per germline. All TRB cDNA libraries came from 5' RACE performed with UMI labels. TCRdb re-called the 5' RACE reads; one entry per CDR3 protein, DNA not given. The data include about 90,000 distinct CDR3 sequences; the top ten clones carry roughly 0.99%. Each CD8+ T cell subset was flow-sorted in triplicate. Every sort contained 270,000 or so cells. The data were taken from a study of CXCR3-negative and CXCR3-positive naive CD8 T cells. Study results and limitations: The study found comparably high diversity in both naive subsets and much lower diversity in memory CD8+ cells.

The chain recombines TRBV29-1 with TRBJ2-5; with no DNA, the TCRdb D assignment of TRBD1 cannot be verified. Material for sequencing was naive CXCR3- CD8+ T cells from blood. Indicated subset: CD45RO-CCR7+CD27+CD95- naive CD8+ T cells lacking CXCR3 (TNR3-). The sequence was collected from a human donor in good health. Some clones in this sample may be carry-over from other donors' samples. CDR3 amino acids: CSVEALDSRVPETQYF. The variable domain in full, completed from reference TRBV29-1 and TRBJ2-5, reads SAVISQKPSRDICQRGTSLTIQCQVDSQVTMMFWYRQQPGQSLTLIATANQGSEATYESGFVIDKFPISRPNLTFSTLTVSNMSPEDSSIYLCSVEALDSRVPETQYFGPGTRLLVL.